Listed below are T cell receptor beta chains from one sample, sequenced in a study of brain T cells in children with intractable seizures. Method: immunoSEQ multiplex PCR; TCRdb's copy keeps in-frame clones and lacks some. The sample contains about 110,000 clones, 90% to 95% of which appear only once. Sequencing was performed on peripheral blood, taken at surgery. The receptors were sampled from a boy less than two years old with hemimegalencephaly and intractable seizures. Both conserved end residues are part of each CDR3. A D gene is named only where the DNA matches it firmly. Size is omitted from some rows. Given values are once, few, many or a class for expanded clones.

D gene	V gene	J gene	clone size	CDR3 protein	CDR3 DNA
.	TRBV16	TRBJ1-5	.	CASSQSGQPQHF	TGTGCCAGCAGCCAATCAGGACAGCCCCAGCATTTT
TRBD2	TRBV5-1	TRBJ2-3	.	CASSLAPSGRDTQYF	TGCGCCAGCAGCTTGGCCCCTAGCGGGAGGGATACGCAGTATTTT
.	TRBV11-2	TRBJ2-7	.	CASSLHSGTPYSYEQYF	TGTGCCAGCAGTTTACACTCTGGGACACCATATTCCTACGAGCAGTACTTC
TRBD1	TRBV18	TRBJ2-5	.	CASSPITLQGTGRLQETQYF	TGTGCCAGCTCACCAATTACTCTTCAGGGGACAGGCCGACTCCAAGAGACCCAGTACTTC
TRBD2	TRBV3-1/TRBV3-2	TRBJ2-1	.	CASSQGSAGGYNEQFF	TGTGCCAGCAGCCAAGGGTCAGCGGGAGGGTACAATGAGCAGTTCTTC
TRBD1	TRBV4-3	TRBJ1-5	.	CASSQGAGGSNQPQHF	TGCGCCAGCAGCCAAGGGGCAGGGGGGAGCAATCAGCCCCAGCATTTT
TRBD1	TRBV7-8	TRBJ1-2	.	CASSLGPGGALGYTF	TGTGCCAGCAGCTTAGGGCCAGGGGGGGCGCTTGGCTACACCTTC
.	TRBV11-3	TRBJ2-7	.	CASSLGLPYEQYF	TGTGCCAGCAGCTTGGGACTGCCCTACGAGCAGTACTTC
.	TRBV19	TRBJ1-3	once	CASSIRGREHGNTIYF	TGTGCCAGTAGTATAAGAGGCAGGGAGCATGGAAACACCATATATTTT
TRBD1	TRBV24-1	TRBJ1-5	.	CATTDFVGQGLGQPQHF	TGTGCCACCACCGACTTTGTGGGACAGGGCTTGGGGCAGCCCCAGCATTTT